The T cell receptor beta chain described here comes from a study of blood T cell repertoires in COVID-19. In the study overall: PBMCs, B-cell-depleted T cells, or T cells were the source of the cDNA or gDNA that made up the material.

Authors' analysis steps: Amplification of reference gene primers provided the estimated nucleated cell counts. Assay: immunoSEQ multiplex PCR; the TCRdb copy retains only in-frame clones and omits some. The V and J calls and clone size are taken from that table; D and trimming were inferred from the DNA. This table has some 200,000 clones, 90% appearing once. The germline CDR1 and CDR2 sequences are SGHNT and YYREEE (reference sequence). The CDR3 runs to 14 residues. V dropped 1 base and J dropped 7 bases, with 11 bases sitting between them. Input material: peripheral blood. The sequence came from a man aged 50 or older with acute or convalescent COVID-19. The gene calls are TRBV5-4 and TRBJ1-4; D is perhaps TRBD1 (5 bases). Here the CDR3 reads CASSLQGVGEKLFF. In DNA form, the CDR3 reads TGTGCCAGCAGCTTGCAGGGCGTAGGTGAAAAACTGTTTTTT.